The next 8 T cell receptor beta chains were all read from a single sample in a study of Ad26.COV2.S vaccination and SARS-CoV-2 variants. Treatment indicated: roughly 20 received Ad26.COV2.S at low or high dose, single or two shots; 5 received placebo; per-sample allocation not given. Material that was analyzed had been drawn on day 63 after the first vaccine or placebo injection. Libraries were prepared by immunoSEQ multiplex PCR; TCRdb keeps only in-frame clonotypes and omits some of them. The data show 400,000 to 450,000 clones, with 92% seen just once and 1.5% to 2% held by the top ten. The sample consisted of peripheral blood, taken in a trial of Ad26.COV2.S vaccine versus placebo. All receptors derive from a person aged 18-65 years who received the Ad26.COV2.S COVID-19 vaccine or a placebo.

The CDR3 DNA sequence: TGTGCCAGCAGCCAATTTGACAGGTCAATACCAGATACGCAGTATTTT. Encoded protein: CASSQFDRSIPDTQYF. The V and J genes are TRBV16 and TRBJ2-3; D is possibly TRBD1 (6 bases). Trimming pared 1 base from V and 4 bases from J, leaving 15 bases between. The germline V gene encodes CDR1 KGHSY and CDR2 FQNENV. This CDR3 is 16 amino acids long.

V gene TRBV6-6 combines with J gene TRBJ1-2; 10 bases agree with TRBD1. With V trimmed by 6 bases and J by 4 bases, 11 bases remained unmatched. Germline assignment: CDR1 MNHNY and CDR2 SVGAGI (reference sequence). The CDR3 is made up of 16 amino acids. The CDR3 DNA sequence: TGTGCCAGCAGACCGGGACAGGGGCTCACCACCTATGGCTACACCTTC. Translated: CASRPGQGLTTYGYTF.

V and J are TRBV4-1 and TRBJ1-2, with 12 nucleotides matching TRBD1. Trimming took 4 bases from V and 2 from J; bases not matched to a gene: 11. From germline, CDR1 is MGHRA and CDR2 YSYEKL. The CDR3 loop spans 18 amino acids. The CDR3 nucleotides read TGCGCCAGCAGCCCGGGACAGGGGGCTCTCCCGGCGAACTATGGCTACACCTTC. It yields the protein CASSPGQGALPANYGYTF.

The chain couples TRBV13 to TRBJ2-2; tentatively, D is TRBD1 (7 bases). This CDR3 comprises 15 residues. Germline V CDR1 and CDR2: PRHDT, FYEKMQ (reference sequence). With 2 bases removed from V and 7 bases from J, the gap between germline ends came to 14 bases. This CDR3 is CASSLPAGQHGELFF. The CDR3 DNA is TGTGCCAGCAGCTTACCCGCGGGACAGCACGGGGAGCTGTTTTTT.

V is TRBV4-3 and J is TRBJ1-1; D is perhaps TRBD1 (5 bases). V lost 1 base and J 4 bases, leaving 13 bases between the germline ends. Germline V gene data show CDR1 as LGHNA and CDR2 as YSLEER. The CDR3 sequence is 15 residues long. The CDR3 nucleotides are TGCGCCAGCAGCCAAGTAGGCAGGGAGGGCACTGAAGCTTTCTTT. It translates to CASSQVGREGTEAFF.

This chain joins TRBV4-3 and TRBJ1-6; D is perhaps TRBD1 (5 bases). Germline V gives CDR1 LGHNA, CDR2 YSLEER. The CDR3 runs 15 residues. The germline V and J ends were trimmed by 0 bases and 7 bases, with 10 bases remaining between them. CDR3 coding DNA: TGCGCCAGCAGCCAAGATCGACAGCGGAATTCACCCCTCCACTTT. It yields the protein CASSQDRQRNSPLHF.

V and J are TRBV27 and TRBJ2-3; 8 bases are shared with TRBD1. There are 14 residues in the CDR3. The V segment lost 3 bases and the J segment 5 bases; nucleotides outside the gene matches: 4. The germline V gene has CDR1 MNHEY and CDR2 SMNVEV (reference sequence). The chain's CDR3 is CASSFQGAGDTQYF. The CDR3 DNA sequence: TGTGCCAGCAGTTTCCAGGGGGCTGGAGATACGCAGTATTTT.

The rearrangement links TRBV28 to TRBJ1-2, with D uncertain. Per germline, CDR1 MDHEN and CDR2 SYDVKM. V was clipped by 5 bases and J by 5 bases, with 18 bases between them. The CDR3 is 15 residues long. The CDR3 protein is CASSLATVARYGYTF. The CDR3 DNA reads TGTGCCAGCAGTCTCGCCACGGTAGCGAGGTATGGCTACACCTTC.